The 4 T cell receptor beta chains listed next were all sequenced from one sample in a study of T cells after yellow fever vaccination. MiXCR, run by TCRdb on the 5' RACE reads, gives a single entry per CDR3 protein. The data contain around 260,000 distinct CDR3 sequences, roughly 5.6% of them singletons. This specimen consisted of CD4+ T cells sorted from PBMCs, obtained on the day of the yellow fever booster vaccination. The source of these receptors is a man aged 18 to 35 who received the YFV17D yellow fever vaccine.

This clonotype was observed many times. CDR3 DNA sequence: TGTGCCAGCAGTTCGGGGGGGATTTGGAACGAGCAGTACTTC. It specifies CASSSGGIWNEQYF. The chain couples TRBV12-3 or TRBV12-4 to TRBJ2-7, with 8 bases that match TRBD2. CDR3 length: 14 amino acids. V gave up 4 bases and J gave up 5 bases; unmatched junction bases: 7.

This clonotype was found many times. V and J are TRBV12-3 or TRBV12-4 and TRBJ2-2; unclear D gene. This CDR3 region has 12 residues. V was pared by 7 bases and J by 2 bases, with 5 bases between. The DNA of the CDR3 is TGTGCCAGCACCCCCAACACCGGGGAGCTGTTTTTT. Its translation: CASTPNTGELFF.

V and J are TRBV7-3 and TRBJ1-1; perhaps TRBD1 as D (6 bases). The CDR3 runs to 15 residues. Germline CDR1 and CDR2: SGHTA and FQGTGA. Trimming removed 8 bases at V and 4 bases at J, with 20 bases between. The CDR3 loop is CASSPGHSGGTEAFF. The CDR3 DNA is TGTGCCAGCTCTCCGGGACATTCAGGAGGCACTGAAGCTTTCTTT. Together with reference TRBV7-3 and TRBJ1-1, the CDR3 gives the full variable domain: GAGVSQTPSNKVTEKGKYVELRCDPISGHTALYWYRQSLGQGPEFLIYFQGTGAADDSGLPNDRFFAVRPEGSVSTLKIQRTERGDSAVYLCASSPGHSGGTEAFFGQGTRLTVV.

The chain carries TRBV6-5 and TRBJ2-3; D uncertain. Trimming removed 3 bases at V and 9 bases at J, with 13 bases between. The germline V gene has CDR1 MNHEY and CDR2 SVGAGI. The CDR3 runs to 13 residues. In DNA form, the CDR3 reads TGTGCCAGCAGTTATCGAACCTTGCAAACGCAGTATTTT. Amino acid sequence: CASSYRTLQTQYF.